One and the same sample provided the 11 T cell receptor beta chains below, sequenced in a study of cytomegalovirus exposure and HLA in healthy donors. Produced via immunoSEQ multiplex PCR; TCRdb's table is partial and in-frame only. The data contain fewer than 200,000 clones, approximately 87% of them singletons. The sample taken for sequencing was PBMCs. Every receptor here comes from a woman in her 30s in good health and CMV-seronegative.

Written as DNA, the CDR3 is TGCGCCAGCAGCCAAGATCTTGGAGACTACGAGCAGTACTTC. Translation gives CASSQDLGDYEQYF. The J gene is TRBJ2-7, the V gene TRBV4-1; D is unclear. The CDR3 runs 14 residues. V was pared by 0 bases and J by 3 bases, with 9 bases between. Germline V CDR1 and CDR2: MGHRA, YSYEKL.

This sequence joins TRBV6-6 and TRBJ2-3, with 7 bases lining up with TRBD1. Germline V gives CDR1 MNHNY, CDR2 SVGAGI (reference sequence). The V segment lost 0 bases and the J segment 2 bases; nucleotides outside the gene matches: 5. This CDR3 contains 16 residues. CDR3 bases: TGTGCCAGCAGTTACTCAACAGGGGAAGACACAGATACGCAGTATTTT. Amino acid sequence: CASSYSTGEDTDTQYF.

V usage is TRBV6-1 and J usage is TRBJ1-5, with 7 bases that match TRBD1. The CDR3 sequence is 15 residues long. V trimming: 0 bases; J trimming: 7 bases; junction bases outside the gene matches: 6. Germline CDR1 is MNHNS and CDR2 is SASEGT. DNA for the CDR3: TGTGCCAGCAGTGAAGCCGGGCAGGGGGGCCAGCCCCAGCATTTT. Translated: CASSEAGQGGQPQHF.

The V call is TRBV7-9, the J call TRBJ2-7; 8 bases are a match to TRBD1. This CDR3 is built from 14 residues. Trimming removed 5 bases from V and 7 bases from J; junction bases left unmatched: 10. The germline gives CDR1 SEHNR, CDR2 FQNEAQ (reference sequence). The DNA for the CDR3 is TGTGCCAGCAGCCTAAAGGACAGGGTTGGGGAGCAGTACTTC. Its translation is CASSLKDRVGEQYF.

The chain carries TRBV7-6 and TRBJ2-7; maybe TRBD1 (5 bases). Trimming stripped 2 bases from V and 2 bases from J, with 16 bases between. CDR1 is SGHVS, CDR2 FNYEAQ, per germline. This CDR3 is built from 16 residues. CDR3 nucleotide sequence: TGTGCCAGCAGCTTATTTGGGAACAGGCCACCCTACGAGCAGTACTTC. This encodes CASSLFGNRPPYEQYF. Full variable domain (rest looked up from reference TRBV7-6 and TRBJ2-7): GAGVSQSPRYKVTKRGQDVALRCDPISGHVSLYWYRQALGQGPEFLTYFNYEAQQDKSGLPNDRFSAERPEGSISTLTIQRTEQRDSAMYRCASSLFGNRPPYEQYFGPGTRLTVT.

The rearrangement uses TRBV7-9 and TRBJ2-1; D possibly corresponds to TRBD1 (5 bases). There are 13 residues in the CDR3. Trimming took 8 bases from V and 6 from J, leaving 14 bases between them. Germline CDR1 SEHNR, CDR2 FQNEAQ (reference sequence). As DNA, the CDR3 is TGTGCCAGCGGCTCAGGGATGTTCAATGAGCAGTTCTTC. Its protein is CASGSGMFNEQFF.

The chain carries TRBV25-1 and TRBJ2-3, with 10 bases that match TRBD2. CDR3 length: 14 amino acids. Trimming took 5 bases from V and 6 from J; bases not matched to a gene: 5. Germline assignment: CDR1 MGHDK and CDR2 SYGVNS. The CDR3 reads CASSRAGGQDTQYF. The CDR3 DNA reads TGTGCCAGCAGTCGAGCGGGGGGGCAGGATACGCAGTATTTT.

The chain links TRBV18 to TRBJ2-3; 9 bases align to TRBD1. Losses at the gene ends were 2 bases for V and 0 bases for J; bases not matched to a gene: 15. The CDR3 length is 20 residues. Germline CDR1 KGHSH, CDR2 LQKENI. In DNA, the CDR3 is TGTGCCAGCTCACCATGGAGACCGGGACAGGGAACCTTTAGCACAGATACGCAGTATTTT. Protein product: CASSPWRPGQGTFSTDTQYF.

The CDR3 nucleotides are TGCAGCGTTTGGGACAGTCGCACTGAGCAGTTCTTC. Its translation is CSVWDSRTEQFF. The chain carries TRBV29-1 and TRBJ2-1, with 7 bases aligning to TRBD1. The J segment lost 9 bases and the V segment lost 5 bases, leaving 7 bases of the junction unmatched. Germline assignment: CDR1 SQVTM and CDR2 ANQGSEA. The CDR3 has 12 residues.

This chain uses TRBV27 with TRBJ2-7; 9 nucleotides align to TRBD2. This CDR3 contains 15 residues. V shed 2 bases, J shed 7 bases, and the junction held 9 bases outside the gene matches. CDR1 and CDR2 (germline): MNHEY, SMNVEV (reference sequence). As DNA, the CDR3 is TGTGCCAGCAGTTTAGGAGTAGCGGGGGCTGGAGAGCAGTACTTC. Amino acid sequence: CASSLGVAGAGEQYF.

The J gene is TRBJ2-5, the V gene TRBV30; D perhaps matches TRBD2 (7 bases). From germline, CDR1 is GTSNPN and CDR2 SVGIG (reference sequence). V lost 1 base and J 4 bases, leaving 16 bases between the germline ends. CDR3 length: 15 residues. CDR3 residues: CAWSEVGGGGETQYF. CDR3 nucleotide sequence: TGTGCCTGGAGTGAGGTCGGGGGCGGGGGAGAGACCCAGTACTTC.